Listed here are 6 T cell receptor beta chains from one sample, sequenced in a study of cytomegalovirus exposure and HLA in healthy donors. The PCR was carried out with 60 Vbeta primers and 13 Jbeta primers. Sequenced by immunoSEQ multiplex PCR; TCRdb stores in-frame clones only, minus some. The sample shows 150,000 to 200,000 clones, about four fifths of them seen only once. Material for sequencing was PBMCs. These receptors were collected from a woman in her 30s in good health and CMV-seropositive.

This clone was counted a single time. The V call is TRBV9, the J call TRBJ2-3, with 8 bases aligning to TRBD1. Germline lookup yields CDR1 SGDLS and CDR2 YYNGEE. V gave up 3 bases and J gave up 0 bases; unmatched junction bases: 3. The CDR3 runs 15 residues. The CDR3 region is CASSGGTGSTDTQYF. As DNA, the CDR3 is TGTGCCAGCAGCGGCGGGACAGGAAGCACAGATACGCAGTATTTT.

The chain couples TRBV28 to TRBJ1-1; D not certain. There are 15 residues in the CDR3. The germline V gene has CDR1 MDHEN and CDR2 SYDVKM. The V gene lost 4 bases and the J gene lost 0 bases, with 12 bases spanning the gap. CDR3 loop: CASSWRQPMNTEAFF. The CDR3 DNA sequence: TGTGCCAGCAGTTGGAGGCAACCCATGAACACTGAAGCTTTCTTT. Filled out from reference TRBV28 and TRBJ1-1, the complete variable domain reads DVKVTQSSRYLVKRTGEKVFLECVQDMDHENMFWYRQDPGLGLRLIYFSYDVKMKEKGDIPEGYSVSREKKERFSLILESASTNQTSMYLCASSWRQPMNTEAFFGQGTRLTVV.

V is TRBV6-5 and J is TRBJ1-1; 7 bases are a match to TRBD1. Germline assignment: CDR1 MNHEY and CDR2 SVGAGI. The CDR3 consists of 16 residues. The trim removed 1 base at V and 1 base at J, leaving 6 bases unmatched. This CDR3 is CASSYWVGQANTEAFF. The CDR3 DNA sequence: TGTGCCAGCAGTTACTGGGTAGGACAGGCGAACACTGAAGCTTTCTTT.

The rearrangement links TRBV6-5 to TRBJ1-3, with 9 bases lining up with TRBD1. J gave up 8 bases and V 6 bases, and 8 bases lay outside the gene matches. The germline V gene encodes CDR1 MNHEY and CDR2 SVGAGI. The CDR3 extends over 14 amino acids. DNA of the CDR3: TGTGCCAGCAGGTTTGGACAGGGGACACACACCATATATTTT. Residues: CASRFGQGTHTIYF.

Concerning this clone: In the same sample, other DNA sequences code for this CDR3. The rearrangement joins TRBV7-2 to TRBJ1-2, with a possible D match to TRBD1 (5 bases). CDR3 length: 16 residues. Trimming shortened V by 2 bases and J by 4 bases, and 17 bases separated the two germline ends. Germline V gene sequence: CDR1 SGHTA, CDR2 FQGNSA. The chain's CDR3 is CASSLTGGYSSYGYTF. The CDR3 DNA is TGTGCCAGCAGCTTAACGGGGGGGTACTCGAGCTATGGCTACACCTTC.

The gene calls are TRBV25-1 and TRBJ2-7, with TRBD1 matching over 7 bases. Per the germline V gene, CDR1 is MGHDK and CDR2 is SYGVNS. The CDR3 contains 16 residues. V trimming: 2 bases; J trimming: 2 bases; junction bases outside the gene matches: 9. The CDR3 DNA follows: TGTGCCAGCAGTGAAAAGGTATCGGGGACAGCCTACGAGCAGTACTTC. The encoded protein is CASSEKVSGTAYEQYF.